Presented here are 13 T cell receptor beta chains from one specimen sequenced in a study of CD8+ T cells in alopecia areata. cDNA prepared by RNA extraction and subsequent reverse transcription served as the template for sequencing. The repertoire was sequenced with immunoSEQ multiplex PCR; TCRdb's copy has only in-frame clones and lacks some. The table has fewer than 150,000 clones, roughly 58% seen once. The material was CD4+ T cells sorted from blood, obtained at week 0. These receptors originate from a human donor with alopecia areata.

The chain couples TRBV10-2 to TRBJ2-7; D may be TRBD1 (7 bases). Germline CDR1 WSHSY, CDR2 SAAADI. The CDR3 sequence is 14 residues long. With 9 bases removed from V and 5 bases from J, the gap between germline ends came to 20 bases. The CDR3 coding sequence is TGCGCCAGTACTAGGGGGCAGGGGGGCGACGAGCAGTACTTC. Protein: CASTRGQGGDEQYF.

The chain joins TRBV30 to TRBJ1-1; the match to TRBD1 covers 8 bases. The CDR3 runs to 13 residues. In germline, CDR1 is GTSNPN, CDR2 SVGIG (reference sequence). V was clipped by 8 bases and J by 1 base; unmatched bases: 6. The CDR3 nucleotides read TGTGCCGCCCAGACAGGGGCGAACACTGAAGCTTTCTTT. It is translated as CAAQTGANTEAFF.

The rearrangement uses TRBV6-5 and TRBJ2-1; the match to TRBD2 covers 8 bases. CDR1 MNHEY and CDR2 SVGAGI come from the germline V gene. J was trimmed by 2 bases and V by 2 bases; bases with no gene match: 5. This CDR3 is 16 amino acids long. The DNA of the CDR3 is TGTGCCAGCAGTTACACGGGGACTAGGGCCTACAATGAGCAGTTCTTC. Translation gives CASSYTGTRAYNEQFF.

The DNA of the CDR3 is TGTGCCACCAGCAGAGATCTCCGGACTGTTCTCCACGAGCAGTACTTC. Its translation is CATSRDLRTVLHEQYF. The chain recombines TRBV15 with TRBJ2-7; TRBD2 might be the D (5 bases). The CDR3 is 16 residues long. V dropped 0 bases and J dropped 5 bases, with 17 bases sitting between them. Germline V gives CDR1 LNHNV, CDR2 YYDKDF (reference sequence).

The chain joins TRBV27 to TRBJ1-1; tentatively, D is TRBD1 (5 bases). V lost 0 bases to trimming and J lost 8 bases, with 13 bases between them. Germline CDR1 MNHEY, CDR2 SMNVEV (reference sequence). This CDR3 has 14 amino acids. The CDR3 DNA is TGTGCCAGCAGTTTATCGATGGTACAGGCCGAAGCTTTCTTT. Amino acid sequence: CASSLSMVQAEAFF.

The rearrangement links TRBV27 to TRBJ2-5, with 7 nucleotides matching TRBD1. This CDR3 spans 13 amino acids. V lost 8 bases and J lost 4; bases outside the gene matches: 7. Germline CDR1 and CDR2: MNHEY and SMNVEV (reference sequence). DNA of the CDR3: TGTGCCAGCCGACAAGGGGGCTCAGAGACCCAGTACTTC. Translation gives CASRQGGSETQYF.

J is TRBJ2-4 and V is TRBV7-2; 10 nucleotides line up with TRBD2. The CDR3 loop spans 19 amino acids. The germline CDR1 and CDR2 sequences are SGHTA and FQGNSA. V gave up 1 base and J gave up 2 bases; unmatched junction bases: 11. In DNA form, the CDR3 reads TGTGCCAGCAGCTTAGGGCGGCTAGCGGGGGCTTCTCCCAAAAACATTCAGTACTTC. Translation: CASSLGRLAGASPKNIQYF.

This chain links TRBV19 with TRBJ2-2; D remains ambiguous. Looked up from germline, CDR1 is LNHDA and CDR2 is SQIVND (reference sequence). The CDR3 length is 14 residues. The V end lost 2 bases, the J end lost 1 base, and 5 bases lay between the germline ends. DNA for the CDR3: TGTGCCAGTAGTATAAAAGGGAACACCGGGGAGCTGTTTTTT. This gives the protein CASSIKGNTGELFF.

The chain joins TRBV10-3 to TRBJ2-7, with D unclear. CDR3 length equals 14 residues. V was pared by 4 bases and J by 3 bases, with 13 bases between. CDR1 is ENHRY, CDR2 SYGVKD, per germline. CDR3 in amino acids: CAISVTLALYEQYF. DNA for the CDR3: TGTGCCATCAGTGTAACACTGGCTCTCTACGAGCAGTACTTC.

This rearrangement joins TRBV9 to TRBJ2-5, with 10 bases that match TRBD2. Unmatched junction bases numbered 6, after V lost 0 bases and J lost 1 base. CDR3 length: 17 amino acids. From germline, CDR1 is SGDLS and CDR2 YYNGEE. CDR3: CASSVGDSGGSQETQYF. CDR3 coding DNA: TGTGCCAGCAGCGTAGGGGATAGCGGGGGGTCCCAAGAGACCCAGTACTTC. The full variable domain, rest sourced from reference TRBV9 and TRBJ2-5, is DSGVTQTPKHLITATGQRVTLRCSPRSGDLSVYWYQQSLDQGLQFLIQYYNGEERAKGNILERFSAQQFPDLHSELNLSSLELGDSALYFCASSVGDSGGSQETQYFGPGTRLLVL.

This chain uses TRBV7-2 with TRBJ1-2; D is uncertain. Trimming removed 3 bases at V and 6 bases at J, with 11 bases between. The germline CDR1 and CDR2 sequences are SGHTA and FQGNSA. The CDR3 has 13 residues. As DNA, the CDR3 is TGTGCCAGCAGCTTGGCCCTGGCAGATGGCTACACCTTC. Translated: CASSLALADGYTF.

J is TRBJ2-5 and V is TRBV4-1; TRBD2 agrees at 7 bases. The CDR3 is made up of 16 amino acids. Looked up from germline, CDR1 is MGHRA and CDR2 is YSYEKL. V shed 0 bases, J shed 5 bases, and the junction held 9 bases outside the gene matches. This CDR3 is CASSQDQGGEEETQYF. Written as DNA, the CDR3 is TGCGCCAGCAGCCAAGATCAGGGAGGGGAAGAGGAGACCCAGTACTTC.

The chain employs TRBV5-6 and TRBJ1-2; TRBD1 is a possible D gene (5 bases). The CDR3 length is 14 residues. The germline V and J ends were trimmed by 4 bases and 4 bases, with 14 bases remaining between them. Germline CDR1 SGHDT, CDR2 YYEEEE. The CDR3 loop is CASSRRDGFYGYTF. The CDR3 DNA sequence: TGTGCCAGCAGCCGCCGGGACGGCTTCTATGGCTACACCTTC.